The 14 T cell receptor beta chains below all came from one sample that was sequenced in a study of human T cells and chemical hapten exposure. TCRdb re-called the RACE reads with MiXCR, one entry per CDR3 protein. The top ten hold roughly 8% of the sample, which has just under 350,000 distinct CDR3 sequences, roughly 6.9% seen once. The time point: patch test 1, 2 weeks after DPC sensitization. Treatment specified: therapeutic diphenylcyclopropenone sensitization with weekly scalp DPC. The sequenced sample was whole blood, obtained in connection with sensitization to the hapten diphenylcyclopropenone (DPC). These receptors were collected from a woman aged 18-29 years with alopecia areata. Some clones in this sample may be carry-over from other donors' samples.

This clonotype occurred many times. The CDR3 nucleotides read TGTGCCATCAGTGGGGGACCGCAAGAGACCCAGTACTTC. Its protein is CAISGGPQETQYF. The genes are TRBV10-3 and TRBJ2-5; the D gene could be TRBD1 or TRBD2 (5 bases each). There are 13 residues in the CDR3. The germline gives CDR1 ENHRY, CDR2 SYGVKD. Trimming removed 4 bases from V and 2 bases from J, with 8 bases in between.

This clonotype was observed many times. The rearrangement uses TRBV4-1 and TRBJ1-2, with D possibly being TRBD1 (5 bases). Per germline, CDR1 MGHRA and CDR2 YSYEKL. The CDR3 contains 14 residues. V shed 0 bases and J shed 8 bases, with 13 bases lying between them. The CDR3 region is CASSQDLGDGGYTF. The CDR3 DNA is TGCGCCAGCAGCCAAGATTTGGGGGATGGGGGCTACACCTTC.

This clonotype turned up a few times. This chain joins TRBV6-2 or TRBV6-3 and TRBJ2-7; D possibly corresponds to TRBD1 (6 bases). V lost 2 bases to trimming and J lost 5 bases, with 7 bases between them. The germline gives CDR1 MNHEY, CDR2 SVGEGT. This CDR3 is 12 amino acids long. CDR3 nucleotide sequence: TGTGCCAGCAGTTACAAGGGGGACGAGCAGTACTTC. This sequence encodes CASSYKGDEQYF.

The table lists this clonotype with a few counts. The V gene is TRBV6-1, the J gene TRBJ1-1; TRBD1 matches at 10 bases. The length of the CDR3 is 15 residues. CDR1 is MNHNS and CDR2 is SASEGT in the germline V gene. V shed 5 bases, J shed 5 bases, and the junction held 8 bases outside the gene matches. The CDR3 DNA reads as TGTGCCAGCAGTCTGCGGACAGGGGGGAGTACTGAAGCTTTCTTT. It specifies CASSLRTGGSTEAFF.

This chain uses TRBV3-1 with TRBJ2-1, with TRBD2 identical over 10 bases. This CDR3 contains 13 residues. After removal of 3 bases from V and 14 bases from J, the junction contained 7 bases not matched to a gene. Germline V gives CDR1 LGHDT, CDR2 YNNKEL (reference sequence). The CDR3 is CASSQLSGGAEFF. CDR3 nucleotides: TGTGCCAGCAGCCAGTTGAGCGGGGGGGCGGAGTTCTTC.

This chain links TRBV9 with TRBJ2-3; weak D call: TRBD2 (5 bases). The germline gives CDR1 SGDLS, CDR2 YYNGEE. The CDR3 has 16 residues. Between the trimmed V and J ends, which lost 4 bases and 1 base, there was a span of 16 bases. Here the CDR3 DNA reads TGTGCCAGCAGCTCCTCCCCCGGGGTTGGCACAGATACGCAGTATTTT. This codes for CASSSSPGVGTDTQYF. Complete variable domain (other parts from reference TRBV9 and TRBJ2-3): DSGVTQTPKHLITATGQRVTLRCSPRSGDLSVYWYQQSLDQGLQFLIQYYNGEERAKGNILERFSAQQFPDLHSELNLSSLELGDSALYFCASSSSPGVGTDTQYFGPGTRLTVL.

This clonotype appeared a few times. The J gene is TRBJ2-3, the V gene TRBV12-3 or TRBV12-4; 14 nucleotides agree with TRBD2. The CDR3 loop spans 16 amino acids. J was trimmed by 0 bases and V by 5 bases; bases with no gene match: 1. The CDR3, as DNA: TGTGCCAGCAGTGGGACTAGCGGGGGAAGCACAGATACGCAGTATTTT. Amino acids: CASSGTSGGSTDTQYF.

This clonotype was observed many times. CDR3 sequence (DNA): TGCAGTGCAGGGCTAATCGAAAAACTGTTTTTT. It specifies CSAGLIEKLFF. V is TRBV20-1 and J is TRBJ1-4; D call uncertain. CDR3 size: 11 residues. The V gene's germline CDR1 is DFQATT and CDR2 SNEGSKA (reference sequence). The germline V and J ends were trimmed by 6 bases and 8 bases, with 10 bases remaining between them.

Only one count was recorded for this clonotype. The genes are TRBV7-2 and TRBJ1-6, with 7 bases that match TRBD1. The germline V gene encodes CDR1 SGHTA and CDR2 FQGNSA. Unmatched junction bases numbered 12, after V lost 3 bases and J lost 13 bases. The CDR3 extends over 15 amino acids. CDR3 sequence (DNA): TGTGCCAGCAGCTTGGAACAGGGGCGGTATGTTCCCCTCCACTTT. It translates to CASSLEQGRYVPLHF.

The gene calls are TRBV20-1 and TRBJ1-2; perhaps TRBD1 as D (6 bases). This CDR3 has 13 amino acids. The V end was cut by 6 bases, the J end by 5 bases, with 16 bases between. CDR1 and CDR2 from the germline V gene are DFQATT and SNEGSKA (reference sequence). CDR3: CSAPEGGLYGYTF. Here the CDR3 DNA reads TGCAGTGCCCCTGAGGGGGGGTTGTATGGCTACACCTTC.

This chain links TRBV10-3 with TRBJ1-6; D gene uncertain. The CDR3 spans 15 residues. V was pared by 6 bases and J by 7 bases, with 16 bases between. Germline lookup yields CDR1 ENHRY and CDR2 SYGVKD. DNA for the CDR3: TGTGCCATCAGCAACAGACTGCTGGAAAATTCACCCCTCCACTTT. Amino acid sequence: CAISNRLLENSPLHF.

This chain uses TRBV20-1 with TRBJ2-3; D possibly corresponds to TRBD2 (6 bases). The CDR3 length is 14 residues. Trimming took 0 bases from V and 4 from J, leaving 11 bases between them. CDR1 and CDR2 from the germline V gene are DFQATT and SNEGSKA (reference sequence). The CDR3 sequence is CSAREGGGPDTQYF. CDR3 nucleotide sequence: TGCAGTGCTAGAGAGGGAGGAGGGCCAGATACGCAGTATTTT.

The chain recombines TRBV12-3 or TRBV12-4 with TRBJ2-3, with 10 bases lining up with TRBD2. The CDR3 runs to 16 residues. V shed 6 bases, J shed 3 bases, and the junction held 9 bases outside the gene matches. The CDR3 spells CASRTQGTSVTDTQYF. The CDR3 DNA follows: TGTGCCAGCAGGACCCAAGGGACTAGCGTTACAGATACGCAGTATTTT.

The gene calls are TRBV5-1 and TRBJ2-1, with 7 bases aligning to TRBD2. The CDR3 extends over 20 amino acids. Germline V CDR1 and CDR2: SGHRS, YFSETQ. V dropped 0 bases and J dropped 0; count of bases not matched to a gene: 15. CDR3 sequence: CASSLDPLASGESSYNEQFF. CDR3 DNA sequence: TGCGCCAGCAGCTTGGACCCCCTGGCTAGCGGCGAGAGCTCCTACAATGAGCAGTTCTTC.